The 30 T cell receptor beta chains listed next were all sequenced from one sample in a study of cytomegalovirus exposure and HLA in healthy donors. PCR amplification relied on 60 Vbeta primers (plus 13 Jbeta primers). Method: immunoSEQ multiplex PCR; TCRdb's copy keeps in-frame clones and lacks some. This sample yields under 95,000 clones, of which more than 60% are seen a single time; roughly 2% belongs to the top ten. Sequencing was done on a sample of PBMCs. The receptors here all came from a boy between 10 and 17 years old in good health and CMV-seronegative.

The V call is TRBV5-4, the J call TRBJ2-1; TRBD1 matches 10 bases. V gave up 3 bases and J gave up 5 bases; unmatched junction bases: 5. CDR3 length: 15 amino acids. CDR1 and CDR2 (germline): SGHNT, YYREEE (reference sequence). CDR3 region: CASSSTGGSHNEQFF. The DNA of the CDR3 is TGTGCCAGCAGCTCGACAGGGGGCTCGCACAATGAGCAGTTCTTC. Combining the CDR3 with reference TRBV5-4 and TRBJ2-1 gives the whole variable domain ETGVTQSPTHLIKTRGQQVTLRCSSQSGHNTVSWYQQALGQGPQFIFQYYREEENGRGNFPPRFSGLQFPNYSSELNVNALELDDSALYLCASSSTGGSHNEQFFGPGTRLTVL.

V gene TRBV27 combines with J gene TRBJ1-2, with TRBD1 as a possible D gene (6 bases). The CDR3 consists of 13 residues. Per the germline V gene, CDR1 is MNHEY and CDR2 is SMNVEV (reference sequence). With 5 bases removed from V and 4 bases from J, the gap between germline ends came to 11 bases. In DNA form, the CDR3 reads TGTGCCAGCAGTCCCCCGACAGGCTATGGCTACACCTTC. Encoded protein: CASSPPTGYGYTF.

The rearrangement links TRBV30 to TRBJ2-6, with D possibly matching TRBD1 (6 bases). This CDR3 region has 18 residues. V gave up 1 base and J gave up 0 bases, with 16 bases separating them. Germline CDR1 and CDR2: GTSNPN and SVGIG (reference sequence). CDR3 nucleotides: TGTGCCTGGAGTGGCCCTGGACAGATTCTCTCTGGGGCCAACGTCCTGACTTTC. This codes for CAWSGPGQILSGANVLTF.

The chain combines TRBV2 with TRBJ2-1; TRBD2 matches 13 bases. The CDR3 is 14 amino acids. The V segment lost 8 bases and the J segment 5 bases; nucleotides outside the gene matches: 3. Germline V gene sequence: CDR1 SNHLY, CDR2 FYNNEI. CDR3 sequence: CASRTSGSNNEQFF. The DNA of the CDR3 is TGTGCCAGCCGGACTAGCGGGAGTAACAATGAGCAGTTCTTC.

The genes are TRBV7-6 and TRBJ2-1, with TRBD2 identical over 11 bases. Germline assignment: CDR1 SGHVS and CDR2 FNYEAQ. Unmatched junction bases numbered 3, after V lost 5 bases and J lost 3 bases. This CDR3 spans 15 amino acids. The CDR3 coding sequence is TGTGCCAGCAGCCACCTAGCGGGAGGCTACAATGAGCAGTTCTTC. Translation: CASSHLAGGYNEQFF.

V gene TRBV30 combines with J gene TRBJ2-7; D may be TRBD1 (6 bases). Germline loops: CDR1 GTSNPN, CDR2 SVGIG (reference sequence). The CDR3 runs 13 residues. Deletions cut 3 bases from V and 2 bases from J, with 11 bases between. As DNA, the CDR3 is TGTGCCTGGAGCCAGGGGCAGCCCTACGAGCAGTACTTC. It is translated as CAWSQGQPYEQYF.

As regards this clone: The sample holds other DNA sequences that translate to the same CDR3. The chain employs TRBV27 and TRBJ1-5; no clear D. From germline, CDR1 is MNHEY and CDR2 SMNVEV (reference sequence). V lost 4 bases to trimming and J lost 2 bases, with 6 bases between them. The CDR3 consists of 13 residues. The CDR3 coding sequence is TGTGCCAGCAGTTCGGGAGGCAATCAGCCCCAGCATTTT. Its protein is CASSSGGNQPQHF.

This clone was counted once. The CDR3 protein is CAISDPGQGNPPLHF. DNA of the CDR3: TGTGCCATCAGTGACCCCGGACAGGGGAATCCACCCCTCCACTTT. J is TRBJ1-6 and V is TRBV10-3; 9 nucleotides align to TRBD1. V gave up 3 bases and J gave up 11 bases; unmatched junction bases: 8. This CDR3 region has 15 residues. Germline values: CDR1 ENHRY, CDR2 SYGVKD.

This chain connects TRBV7-8 to TRBJ2-5; maybe TRBD2 (5 bases). V was shortened by 6 bases and J by 5 bases, with 13 bases between the two germline ends. The germline CDR1 and CDR2 sequences are SGHVS and FQNEAQ. The CDR3 loop spans 13 amino acids. The CDR3 DNA sequence: TGTGCCAGCAGTCTCCCGGGAAAGGAGACCCAGTACTTC. Its protein is CASSLPGKETQYF.

The chain couples TRBV6-1 to TRBJ1-4; possible D gene TRBD1, 6 bases. This CDR3 contains 16 residues. V was shortened by 1 base and J by 3 bases, with 12 bases between the two germline ends. CDR1 MNHNS and CDR2 SASEGT come from the germline V gene. The CDR3 is CASSEGGGPANEKLFF. The CDR3 region has the DNA TGTGCCAGCAGTGAAGGGGGGGGGCCAGCTAATGAAAAACTGTTTTTT.

This clone was seen once. This rearrangement joins TRBV7-2 to TRBJ1-3; D call uncertain. The CDR3 consists of 14 residues. Trimming removed 2 bases from V and 4 bases from J, with 9 bases in between. CDR1 and CDR2 (germline): SGHTA, FQGNSA. CDR3 loop: CASSLKPGGNTIYF. The CDR3 region has the DNA TGTGCCAGCAGCTTAAAACCCGGGGGAAACACCATATATTTT.

CDR3 residues: CASSTGGAPYNEQFF. The DNA of the CDR3 is TGTGCCAGCAGTACCGGGGGGGCCCCCTACAATGAGCAGTTCTTC. V is TRBV9 and J is TRBJ2-1, with 8 bases that match TRBD2. The CDR3 loop spans 15 amino acids. Germline-derived CDR1 and CDR2 are SGDLS and YYNGEE. Trimming cost V 5 bases and J 2 bases; bases outside gene matches: 6.

V gene TRBV29-1 combines with J gene TRBJ2-4, with D hard to call. Germline CDR1 reads SQVTM; CDR2 reads ANQGSEA. The ends were cut back, 6 bases at V and 3 bases at J, with 12 bases in the middle. The CDR3 sequence is 13 residues long. The CDR3 DNA sequence: TGCAGCGTGAAAGCCCGTCTCAAAAACATTCAGTACTTC. Translating it yields CSVKARLKNIQYF.

The chain combines TRBV27 with TRBJ1-2; D is unresolved. The V gene's germline CDR1 is MNHEY and CDR2 SMNVEV (reference sequence). V was pared by 0 bases and J by 3 bases, with 8 bases between. The CDR3 is 14 residues long. CDR3 region: CASSLSAGDYGYTF. The CDR3 region has the DNA TGTGCCAGCAGTTTATCGGCCGGGGACTATGGCTACACCTTC.

This chain connects TRBV7-2 to TRBJ1-5; no definite D call. The CDR3 extends over 15 amino acids. Per germline, CDR1 SGHTA and CDR2 FQGNSA. Trimming removed 1 base at V and 9 bases at J, with 16 bases between. CDR3 bases: TGTGCCAGCAGCTTAGAGATAGCCCCTGACCGGCCCCAGCATTTT. This translates into CASSLEIAPDRPQHF.

The chain couples TRBV9 to TRBJ2-5, with 9 positions matching TRBD2. Trimming took 4 bases from V and 3 from J; bases not matched to a gene: 16. CDR3 length equals 18 residues. The germline gives CDR1 SGDLS, CDR2 YYNGEE. CDR3 coding DNA: TGTGCCAGCAGCACCCAGGGAGGGGCGGGGGGGATTGAAGAGACCCAGTACTTC. This codes for CASSTQGGAGGIEETQYF.

The V gene is TRBV5-1, the J gene TRBJ2-3, with D unclear. This CDR3 comprises 14 residues. Germline V gives CDR1 SGHRS, CDR2 YFSETQ. Trimming cost V 1 base and J 3 bases, with 9 bases left between them. CDR3 bases: TGCGCCAGCAGCTTGCGACGCGGTACAGATACGCAGTATTTT. Protein: CASSLRRGTDTQYF.

In nucleotides, the CDR3 is TGTGCCAGCAGCTTAGGTTCAGGCAGACAAGAGACCCAGTACTTC. Its translation is CASSLGSGRQETQYF. The genes are TRBV7-2 and TRBJ2-5; D call uncertain. Germline-derived CDR1 and CDR2 are SGHTA and FQGNSA. The CDR3 length is 15 residues. The V end was cut by 1 base, the J end by 2 bases, with 11 bases between.

A single count supports this clone. The chain uses TRBV25-1 and TRBJ1-5, with D unclear. V shed 2 bases and J shed 4 bases, with 6 bases lying between them. The CDR3 extends over 13 amino acids. Per the germline V gene, CDR1 is MGHDK and CDR2 is SYGVNS. CDR3 sequence reads: CASSENLNQPQHF. DNA of the CDR3: TGTGCCAGCAGTGAAAATCTGAATCAGCCCCAGCATTTT.

The chain joins TRBV27 to TRBJ2-5, with unresolved D. Per the germline V gene, CDR1 is MNHEY and CDR2 is SMNVEV (reference sequence). V lost 5 bases and J 3 bases, leaving 10 bases between the germline ends. The CDR3 extends over 13 amino acids. For the CDR3, the DNA is TGTGCCAGCAGTCCGATCCGGGAAGAGACCCAGTACTTC. It translates to CASSPIREETQYF.

CDR3 residues: CASSSGQGYSMNTEAFF. The CDR3, as DNA: TGTGCCAGCAGTTCCGGACAGGGTTACTCTATGAACACTGAAGCTTTCTTT. V is TRBV28 and J is TRBJ1-1; 8 nucleotides align to TRBD1. The CDR3 runs to 17 residues. Germline-derived CDR1 and CDR2 are MDHEN and SYDVKM. The ends lost 4 bases at V and 0 bases at J; junction bases unmatched: 10.

The rearrangement joins TRBV2 to TRBJ1-3, with TRBD1 matching over 7 bases. V lost 5 bases and J lost 0; bases outside the gene matches: 7. CDR1 is SNHLY and CDR2 is FYNNEI in the germline V gene. The CDR3 contains 16 residues. In DNA form, the CDR3 reads TGTGCCAGCAGTTACGACAGGGCAATCTCTGGAAACACCATATATTTT. This encodes CASSYDRAISGNTIYF.

V gene TRBV30 combines with J gene TRBJ1-6; 9 nucleotides align to TRBD1. CDR1 is GTSNPN, CDR2 SVGIG, per germline (reference sequence). J lost 4 bases, V lost 4 bases, and 5 bases had no gene match. The CDR3 extends over 15 amino acids. The CDR3 coding sequence is TGTGCCTGGACCGGGACAGGGACGTATAATTCACCCCTCCACTTT. It yields the protein CAWTGTGTYNSPLHF.

There are a few counts of this clone. CDR3 DNA: TGTGCCAGCAGCTTAAGGCTCGACAGGGCCCTGAGGGAAGCTTTCTTT. Translating gives CASSLRLDRALREAFF. This sequence joins TRBV7-9 and TRBJ1-1; 7 bases match TRBD1. From germline, CDR1 is SEHNR and CDR2 FQNEAQ (reference sequence). CDR3 length: 16 amino acids. V lost 2 bases and J lost 8; bases outside the gene matches: 14.

The rearrangement joins TRBV6-6 to TRBJ2-3; TRBD2 matches at 7 bases. The CDR3 sequence is 15 residues long. CDR1 MNHNY and CDR2 SVGAGI come from the germline V gene (reference sequence). The ends lost 6 bases at V and 2 bases at J; junction bases unmatched: 8. The CDR3 region is CASRNSGFVTDTQYF. The CDR3 DNA is TGTGCCAGCAGGAATAGCGGGTTCGTCACAGATACGCAGTATTTT.

Only a few counts were recorded for this clone. The genes are TRBV29-1 and TRBJ2-1, with TRBD1 matching over 7 bases. CDR1 and CDR2 from the germline V gene are SQVTM and ANQGSEA. V lost 6 bases and J lost 12; bases outside the gene matches: 8. This CDR3 spans 11 amino acids. CDR3 in amino acids: CSVTDRPGQFF. DNA of the CDR3: TGCAGCGTCACGGACAGGCCGGGGCAGTTCTTC.

Here the CDR3 reads CAGRGDGTDTEAFF. The CDR3 region has the DNA TGTGCCGGACGGGGTGACGGAACCGACACTGAAGCTTTCTTT. The chain links TRBV6-6 to TRBJ1-1, with D unclear. The CDR3 covers 14 residues. Trimming left V 11 bases short and J 3 bases short, with 19 bases between. CDR1 and CDR2 (germline): MNHNY, SVGAGI (reference sequence).

The chain employs TRBV30 and TRBJ1-1; D is ambiguous. This CDR3 region has 13 residues. Germline V gene data show CDR1 as GTSNPN and CDR2 as SVGIG (reference sequence). The V and J ends lost 4 bases and 1 base respectively, with 10 bases between them. Here the CDR3 reads CAWNGQENTEAFF. CDR3 sequence (DNA): TGTGCCTGGAATGGGCAGGAGAACACTGAAGCTTTCTTT. Together with reference TRBV30 and TRBJ1-1, the CDR3 gives the full variable domain: SQTIHQWPATLVQPVGSPLSLECTVEGTSNPNLYWYRQAAGRGLQLLFYSVGIGQISSEVPQNLSASRPQDRQFILSSKKLLLSDSGFYLCAWNGQENTEAFFGQGTRLTVV.

A single count supports this clone. This chain uses TRBV7-9 with TRBJ1-2; D gene unclear. This CDR3 has 13 residues. The germline V and J ends were trimmed by 1 base and 6 bases, with 9 bases remaining between them. Germline CDR1 SEHNR, CDR2 FQNEAQ (reference sequence). CDR3 sequence (DNA): TGTGCCAGCAGCTTAGGGCAGAACCATGGCTACACCTTC. Translating gives CASSLGQNHGYTF.

The chain is built from TRBV27 and TRBJ2-1, with 7 bases that match TRBD2. Germline values: CDR1 MNHEY, CDR2 SMNVEV (reference sequence). V lost 4 bases to trimming and J lost 6 bases; unmatched junction nucleotides: 3. CDR3 length: 13 amino acids. CDR3 bases: TGTGCCAGCAGTTCCAGGACTAGCAATGAGCAGTTCTTC. Amino acid sequence: CASSSRTSNEQFF.